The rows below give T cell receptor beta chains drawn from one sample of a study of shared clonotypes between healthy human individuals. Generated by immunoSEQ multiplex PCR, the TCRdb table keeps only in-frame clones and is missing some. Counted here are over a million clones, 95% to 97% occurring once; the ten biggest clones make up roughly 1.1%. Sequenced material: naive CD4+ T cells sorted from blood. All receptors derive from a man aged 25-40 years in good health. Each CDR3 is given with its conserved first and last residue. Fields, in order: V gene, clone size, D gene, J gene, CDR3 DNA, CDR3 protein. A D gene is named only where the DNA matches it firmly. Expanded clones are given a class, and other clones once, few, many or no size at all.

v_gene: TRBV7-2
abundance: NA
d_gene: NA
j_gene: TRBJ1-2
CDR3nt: TGTGCCAGCAGCCCAACGTTGAACTATGGCTACACCTTC
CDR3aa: CASSPTLNYGYTF

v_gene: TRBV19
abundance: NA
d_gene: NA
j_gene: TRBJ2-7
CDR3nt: TGTGCCAGTACCGGCAGGGGGGCCTACGAGCAGTACTTC
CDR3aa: CASTGRGAYEQYF

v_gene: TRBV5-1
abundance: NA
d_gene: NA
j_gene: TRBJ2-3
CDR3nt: TGCGCCAGCAGCGTCTCGCAGGAGACAGATACGCAGTATTTT
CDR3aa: CASSVSQETDTQYF

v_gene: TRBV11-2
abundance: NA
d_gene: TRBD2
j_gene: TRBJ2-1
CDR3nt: TGTGCCAGCAGCTTAGGCTCCGGGAGGGAAAACAATGAGCAGTTCTTC
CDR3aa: CASSLGSGRENNEQFF

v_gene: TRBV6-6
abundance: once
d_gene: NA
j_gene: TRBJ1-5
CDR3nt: TGTGCCAGCAGTTACCCGCTTACAGTCAACAATCAGCCCCAGCATTTT
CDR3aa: CASSYPLTVNNQPQHF

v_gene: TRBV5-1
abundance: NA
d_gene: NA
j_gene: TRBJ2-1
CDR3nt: TGCGCCAGCAGCTTGGATGGGCACGTCTCCTACAATGAGCAGTTCTTC
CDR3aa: CASSLDGHVSYNEQFF

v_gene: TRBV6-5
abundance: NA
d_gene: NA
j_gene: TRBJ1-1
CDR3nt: TGTGCCAGCAGTTCTATCCCCGAGGCTAGAAACACTGAAGCTTTCTTT
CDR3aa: CASSSIPEARNTEAFF

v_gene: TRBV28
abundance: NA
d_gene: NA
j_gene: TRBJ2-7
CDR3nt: TGTGCCAGCAGTTTAGTTGGGGTTTCGTTGTACGAGCAGTACTTC
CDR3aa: CASSLVGVSLYEQYF

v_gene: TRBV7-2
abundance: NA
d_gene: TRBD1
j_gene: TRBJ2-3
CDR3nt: TGTGCCAGCAGCTCCGACAGGGGGGAAACAGATACGCAGTATTTT
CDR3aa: CASSSDRGETDTQYF

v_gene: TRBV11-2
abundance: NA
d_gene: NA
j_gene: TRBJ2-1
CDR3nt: TGTGCCAGCAGCCTCGCCCCCCTAGCGCCAGCGGGTAATGAGCAGTTCTTC
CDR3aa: CASSLAPLAPAGNEQFF

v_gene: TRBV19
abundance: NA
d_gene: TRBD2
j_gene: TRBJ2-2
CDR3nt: TGTGCCAGTAGCGACCCACCCAAACTAGCGGGACTCTCCGGGGAGCTGTTTTTT
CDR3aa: CASSDPPKLAGLSGELFF

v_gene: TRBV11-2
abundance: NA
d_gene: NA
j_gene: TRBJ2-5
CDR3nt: TGTGCCAGCAGCTTCCGGGACTTCTCGGAGACCCAGTACTTC
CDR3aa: CASSFRDFSETQYF

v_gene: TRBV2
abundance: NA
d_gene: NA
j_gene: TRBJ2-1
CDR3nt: TGTGCCAGCAGTGTGAACCTCTCTGGCTACAATGAGCAGTTCTTC
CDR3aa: CASSVNLSGYNEQFF

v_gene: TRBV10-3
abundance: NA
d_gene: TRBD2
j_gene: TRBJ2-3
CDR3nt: TGTGCCATCAGTGAGACCCTAGCGGGAGGGCCTACAGATACGCAGTATTTT
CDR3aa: CAISETLAGGPTDTQYF

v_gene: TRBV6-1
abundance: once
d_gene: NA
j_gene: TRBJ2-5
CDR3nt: TGTGCCAGCAGTGGACTAGGGCTTCGTGGGCCAGAGACCCAGTACTTC
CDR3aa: CASSGLGLRGPETQYF

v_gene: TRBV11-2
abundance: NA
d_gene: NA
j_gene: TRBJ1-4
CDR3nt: TGTGCCAGCAGCTGGAATCCGGTTACCGAGCCCGAAAAACTGTTTTTT
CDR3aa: CASSWNPVTEPEKLFF

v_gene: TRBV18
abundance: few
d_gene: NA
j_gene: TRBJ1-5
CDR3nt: TGTGCCAGCTCACCATCTAACAATCAGCCCCAGCATTTT
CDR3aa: CASSPSNNQPQHF

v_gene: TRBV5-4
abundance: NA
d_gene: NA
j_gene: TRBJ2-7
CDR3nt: TGTGCCAGCAGCTTGGACAGGGTGCACGAGCAGTACTTC
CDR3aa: CASSLDRVHEQYF

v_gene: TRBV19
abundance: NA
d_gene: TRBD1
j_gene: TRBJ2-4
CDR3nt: TGTGCCAGAAGTAGGACGCAGGGGGTTCAGTACTTC
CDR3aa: CARSRTQGVQYF

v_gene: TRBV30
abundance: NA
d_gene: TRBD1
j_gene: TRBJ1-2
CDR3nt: TGTGCCTGGACGGGAATAGGGGGCAGAGGTAACTATGGCTACACCTTC
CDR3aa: CAWTGIGGRGNYGYTF